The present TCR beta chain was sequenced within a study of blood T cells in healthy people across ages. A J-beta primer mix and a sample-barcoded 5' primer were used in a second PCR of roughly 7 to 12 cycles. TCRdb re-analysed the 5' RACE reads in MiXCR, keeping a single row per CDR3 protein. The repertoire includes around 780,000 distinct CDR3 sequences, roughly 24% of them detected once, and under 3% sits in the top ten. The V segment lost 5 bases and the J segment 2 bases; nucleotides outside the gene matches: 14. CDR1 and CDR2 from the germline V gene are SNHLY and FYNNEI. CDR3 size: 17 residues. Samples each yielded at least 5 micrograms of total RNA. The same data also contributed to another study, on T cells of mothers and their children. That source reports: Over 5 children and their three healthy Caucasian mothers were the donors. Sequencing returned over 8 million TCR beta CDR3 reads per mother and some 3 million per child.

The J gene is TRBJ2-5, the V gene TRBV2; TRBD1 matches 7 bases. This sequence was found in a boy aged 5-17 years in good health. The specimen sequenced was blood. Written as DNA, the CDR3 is TGTGCCAGCAGTTCCCTCAGGGGAAACAGGGGACAAGAGACCCAGTACTTC. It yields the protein CASSSLRGNRGQETQYF.